This entry lists 21 T cell receptor beta chains sequenced from one sample in a study of OX40 agonist ivuxolimab in advanced cancers. Only in-frame clones appear in the TCRdb table, and some are missing; sequencing was by immunoSEQ multiplex PCR. Among 55,000 to 65,000 clones listed, 84% were seen once. The sequences come from CD4+ or CD8+ T cells sorted from blood, collected in a trial of the OX40 agonist ivuxolimab. The receptors here all came from an adult with an advanced solid tumor such as melanoma, head and neck, liver or kidney cancer.

Concerning this clone: Other nucleotide sequences in the sample specify the same CDR3. The gene calls are TRBV2 and TRBJ2-2; TRBD2 aligns across 8 bases. The CDR3 is made up of 15 amino acids. From germline, CDR1 is SNHLY and CDR2 FYNNEI. Losses at the gene ends were 6 bases for V and 4 bases for J; bases not matched to a gene: 7. This CDR3 is CASRPGGPSTGELFF. DNA for the CDR3: TGTGCCAGCAGGCCGGGAGGGCCCAGCACCGGGGAGCTGTTTTTT.

The gene calls are TRBV21-1 and TRBJ1-2. TRBV21-1 constitutes a pseudogene. The CDR3 sequence is 12 residues long. CDR3: CARRAGEYGYTF. The DNA of the CDR3 is TGTGCCAGGAGAGCGGGGGAGTATGGCTACACCTTC.

As DNA, the CDR3 is TGTGCCAGCAGCACCCACCGACAGGGGATTAACACTGAAGCTTTCTTT. This sequence encodes CASSTHRQGINTEAFF. The V gene is TRBV5-6, the J gene TRBJ1-1, with TRBD1 matching 8 bases. Trimming cost V 4 bases and J 2 bases; bases outside gene matches: 10. The CDR3 loop spans 16 amino acids. Germline-derived CDR1 and CDR2 are SGHDT and YYEEEE.

The J gene is TRBJ1-4, the V gene TRBV5-1; no clear D gene. The CDR3 length is 15 residues. Per the germline V gene, CDR1 is SGHRS and CDR2 is YFSETQ. V was cut by 7 bases and J by 0 bases, with 13 bases left in between. CDR3 in DNA: TGCGCCAGCTCCGTGACCGCTGCAACTAATGAAAAACTGTTTTTT. It yields the protein CASSVTAATNEKLFF.

This chain joins TRBV28 and TRBJ2-7; unclear D gene. The germline V gene has CDR1 MDHEN and CDR2 SYDVKM. Trimming took off 2 bases at V and 6 bases at J, with 5 bases between the two ends. The CDR3 is 11 amino acids. CDR3 amino acids: CASSLVFEQYF. The DNA of the CDR3 is TGTGCCAGCAGTTTAGTATTCGAGCAGTACTTC. Full variable domain (rest looked up from reference TRBV28 and TRBJ2-7): DVKVTQSSRYLVKRTGEKVFLECVQDMDHENMFWYRQDPGLGLRLIYFSYDVKMKEKGDIPEGYSVSREKKERFSLILESASTNQTSMYLCASSLVFEQYFGPGTRLTVT.

The chain uses TRBV2 and TRBJ1-1, with a weak D call TRBD1 (6 bases). Germline V CDR1 and CDR2: SNHLY, FYNNEI. CDR3 length: 16 residues. Trimming shortened V by 6 bases and J by 1 base, and 18 bases separated the two germline ends. The CDR3 DNA reads as TGTGCCAGCAGGAGGGGGGGAAGGGGGAGGAACACTGAAGCTTTCTTT. As protein: CASRRGGRGRNTEAFF.

This chain uses TRBV5-1 with TRBJ2-3; D is ambiguous. The germline V gene encodes CDR1 SGHRS and CDR2 YFSETQ. Between the trimmed V and J ends, which lost 0 bases and 2 bases, there was a span of 7 bases. This CDR3 contains 14 residues. The DNA for the CDR3 is TGCGCCAGCAGCTTGGTTGGTTACACAGATACGCAGTATTTT. Translation gives CASSLVGYTDTQYF.

This sequence joins TRBV28 and TRBJ1-1, with no clear D. Germline V lookup: CDR1 MDHEN, CDR2 SYDVKM. Trimming shortened V by 6 bases and J by 5 bases, and 19 bases separated the two germline ends. CDR3 size: 15 residues. As DNA, the CDR3 is TGTGCCAGCAGCCTGGACGGCCGGATGGGAACTGAAGCTTTCTTT. Its translation: CASSLDGRMGTEAFF.

J is TRBJ2-3 and V is TRBV7-9, with 7 bases matching TRBD2. The length of the CDR3 is 15 residues. Germline-derived CDR1 and CDR2 are SEHNR and FQNEAQ (reference sequence). V was clipped by 3 bases and J by 4 bases; unmatched bases: 7. The CDR3: CASSFAAGVSDTQYF. The CDR3 nucleotides are TGTGCCAGCAGCTTTGCGGCGGGAGTTTCAGATACGCAGTATTTT. Full variable domain (outside the CDR3, taken from reference TRBV7-9 and TRBJ2-3): DTGVSQNPRHKITKRGQNVTFRCDPISEHNRLYWYRQTLGQGPEFLTYFQNEAQLEKSRLLSDRFSAERPKGSFSTLEIQRTEQGDSAMYLCASSFAAGVSDTQYFGPGTRLTVL.

This clone has a handful of counts. The rearrangement joins TRBV28 to TRBJ1-2, with D unclear. Germline-derived CDR1 and CDR2 are MDHEN and SYDVKM. The CDR3 runs 12 residues. Trimming stripped 5 bases from V and 7 bases from J, with 11 bases between. The CDR3 spells CASSIHGTGYTF. The CDR3, as DNA: TGTGCCAGCAGTATACACGGTACTGGCTACACCTTC.

In this sample, this clone turned up once. This chain joins TRBV25-1 and TRBJ2-2; TRBD2 matches 7 bases. V lost 4 bases and J lost 3; bases outside the gene matches: 8. CDR3 length: 16 amino acids. Germline lookup yields CDR1 MGHDK and CDR2 SYGVNS. This CDR3 is CASSGWAGVDTGELFF. CDR3 sequence (DNA): TGTGCCAGCAGTGGGTGGGCGGGAGTTGACACCGGGGAGCTGTTTTTT.

V and J are TRBV27 and TRBJ1-3; a possible D gene is TRBD1 (5 bases). The germline V gene has CDR1 MNHEY and CDR2 SMNVEV (reference sequence). V lost 5 bases and J lost 4, with 18 bases in between. The length of the CDR3 is 16 residues. This CDR3 is CASSLNGGGKGNTIYF. As DNA, the CDR3 is TGTGCCAGCAGTCTCAACGGGGGGGGTAAAGGAAACACCATATATTTT.

The chain is built from TRBV5-1 and TRBJ2-6; no definite D call. V was pared by 3 bases and J by 1 base, with 5 bases between. Germline assignment: CDR1 SGHRS and CDR2 YFSETQ. CDR3 length: 14 amino acids. The CDR3 here is CASSSTSGANVLTF. In DNA, the CDR3 is TGCGCCAGCAGCTCCACTTCTGGGGCCAACGTCCTGACTTTC.

The rearrangement uses TRBV11-2 and TRBJ2-7, with D hard to call. The V end lost 3 bases, the J end lost 1 base, and 7 bases lay between the germline ends. This CDR3 region has 13 residues. From germline, CDR1 is SGHAT and CDR2 FQNNGV. CDR3 DNA: TGTGCCAGCAGCTTCTATGGTTCCTACGAGCAGTACTTC. This translates into CASSFYGSYEQYF.

This chain connects TRBV28 to TRBJ2-7, with 8 bases matching TRBD1. The CDR3 covers 15 residues. Germline trimming cut 6 bases from V and 6 bases from J; bases unmatched to any gene: 13. Germline V gives CDR1 MDHEN, CDR2 SYDVKM. CDR3 protein: CASSVGGQVSGEQYF. The CDR3 DNA reads TGTGCCAGCAGCGTAGGGGGACAGGTATCGGGCGAGCAGTACTTC. The full variable domain, rest sourced from reference TRBV28 and TRBJ2-7, is DVKVTQSSRYLVKRTGEKVFLECVQDMDHENMFWYRQDPGLGLRLIYFSYDVKMKEKGDIPEGYSVSREKKERFSLILESASTNQTSMYLCASSVGGQVSGEQYFGPGTRLTVT.

The gene calls are TRBV28 and TRBJ2-1, with TRBD2 as a possible D gene (5 bases). CDR1 and CDR2 from the germline V gene are MDHEN and SYDVKM. V was trimmed by 4 bases and J by 7 bases, leaving 8 bases between them. The length of the CDR3 is 12 residues. CDR3 sequence reads: CASSSTGNEQFF. The DNA for the CDR3 is TGTGCCAGCAGTTCCACGGGGAATGAGCAGTTCTTC.

V usage is TRBV4-1 and J usage is TRBJ1-2; D unclear. CDR1 and CDR2 from the germline V gene are MGHRA and YSYEKL. There are 14 residues in the CDR3. V dropped 1 base and J dropped 5 bases, with 11 bases sitting between them. CDR3 in amino acids: CASSQAYVGYGYTF. CDR3 sequence (DNA): TGCGCCAGCAGCCAAGCCTATGTGGGGTATGGCTACACCTTC.

The V and J genes are TRBV28 and TRBJ1-1; no clear D. CDR1 and CDR2 (germline): MDHEN, SYDVKM. This CDR3 has 12 amino acids. Trimming removed 5 bases at V and 7 bases at J, with 11 bases between. CDR3 residues: CASSTRELEAFF. Here the CDR3 DNA reads TGTGCCAGCAGTACCCGGGAACTTGAAGCTTTCTTT.

This rearrangement joins TRBV14 to TRBJ2-1; D ambiguous. There are 13 residues in the CDR3. Trimming took 0 bases from V and 8 from J, leaving 8 bases between them. Germline V CDR1 and CDR2: SGHDN, FVKESK. CDR3 nucleotides: TGTGCCAGCAGCCAAGATCGTAGGGATGAGCAGTTCTTC. It encodes CASSQDRRDEQFF.

In this sample, this clone turned up a few times. The rearrangement joins TRBV30 to TRBJ1-5; 8 nucleotides align to TRBD1. The CDR3 loop spans 16 amino acids. J gave up 7 bases and V 3 bases, and 14 bases lay outside the gene matches. Germline assignment: CDR1 GTSNPN and CDR2 SVGIG (reference sequence). In DNA form, the CDR3 reads TGTGCCTGGAGCAAAAAATCCCAGGGGGCCGGGCAGCCCCAGCATTTT. It yields the protein CAWSKKSQGAGQPQHF.

The rearrangement links TRBV5-4 to TRBJ2-5; D remains ambiguous. The CDR3 is 16 amino acids. V was cut by 4 bases and J by 4 bases, with 20 bases left in between. Germline V CDR1 and CDR2: SGHNT, YYREEE (reference sequence). The CDR3 DNA is TGTGCCAGCAGCGGCAATCCTGAGGCGTGGTCAGAGACCCAGTACTTC. It encodes CASSGNPEAWSETQYF.